Listed below are T cell receptor beta chains from one sample, sequenced in a study of beta chain features in type 1 diabetes. Method: immunoSEQ multiplex PCR; TCRdb's copy keeps in-frame clones and lacks some. The repertoire includes about 160,000 clones, roughly 8% of them detected once, and about 1% sits in the top ten. Sequenced: central memory CD4+ T cells from blood. The receptors derive from a woman aged 40-49 years with type 1 diabetes. Both conserved end residues are part of each CDR3. A D gene is named only where the DNA matches it firmly. Where a row states a size, it is once, few, many or the class of an expanded clone; other rows omit it.

V: TRBV14
size: many
D: -
J: TRBJ1-4
CDR3: CASSQLAATNEKLFF
DNA: TGTGCCAGCAGCCAATTGGCGGCAACTAATGAAAAACTGTTTTTT

V: TRBV28
size: -
D: -
J: TRBJ2-6
CDR3: CASKAPAQDSGANVLTF
DNA: TGTGCCAGCAAGGCCCCCGCACAGGATTCTGGGGCCAACGTCCTGACTTTC

V: TRBV9
size: few
D: -
J: TRBJ1-4
CDR3: CASSPATNEKLFF
DNA: TGTGCCAGCAGTCCCGCGACTAATGAAAAACTGTTTTTT

V: TRBV7-2
size: -
D: -
J: TRBJ1-1
CDR3: CASKEQLEAFF
DNA: TGTGCCAGCAAAGAACAGTTAGAAGCTTTCTTT

V: TRBV15
size: few
D: TRBD2
J: TRBJ2-5
CDR3: CATSATGAEASGRFHSTTQYF
DNA: TGTGCCACCAGCGCTACAGGGGCCGAAGCTAGCGGGAGGTTCCACTCTACGACCCAGTACTTC

V: TRBV7-9
size: -
D: TRBD1
J: TRBJ1-2
CDR3: CASSPGTVTTAGYTF
DNA: TGTGCCAGCAGCCCGGGGACAGTTACCACCGCAGGCTACACCTTC

V: TRBV9
size: -
D: TRBD2
J: TRBJ2-7
CDR3: CASGRDGEQYF
DNA: TGTGCCAGCGGGAGGGACGGCGAGCAGTACTTC

V: TRBV4-3
size: few
D: -
J: TRBJ2-6
CDR3: CASSHDTRDWRGANVLTF
DNA: TGCGCCAGCAGCCACGACACGCGGGATTGGCGAGGGGCCAACGTCCTGACTTTC

V: TRBV19
size: -
D: -
J: TRBJ2-1
CDR3: CASSIGGQLYEQFF
DNA: TGTGCCAGTAGTATAGGGGGGCAGTTATATGAGCAGTTCTTC

V: TRBV2
size: few
D: -
J: TRBJ2-3
CDR3: CAGNRRTDTQYF
DNA: TGTGCCGGCAACAGACGCACAGATACGCAGTATTTT

V: TRBV30
size: few
D: TRBD1
J: TRBJ1-3
CDR3: CAWMRTGAGNTIYF
DNA: TGTGCCTGGATGAGGACAGGGGCTGGAAACACCATATATTTT

V: TRBV19
size: -
D: -
J: TRBJ2-3
CDR3: CASSIDDYTDTQYF
DNA: TGTGCCAGTAGTATAGATGACTACACAGATACGCAGTATTTT

V: TRBV2
size: few
D: TRBD2
J: TRBJ2-3
CDR3: CASSRTSQDTQYF
DNA: TGTGCCAGCAGTCGGACTAGTCAGGATACGCAGTATTTT

V: TRBV5-6
size: few
D: TRBD2
J: TRBJ2-2
CDR3: CASSLGGAGGTGELFF
DNA: TGTGCCAGCAGCTTGGGCGGAGCGGGAGGGACCGGGGAGCTGTTTTTT

V: TRBV7-2
size: -
D: -
J: TRBJ1-5
CDR3: CASSLAREDLLPQHF
DNA: TGTGCCAGCAGCTTAGCCAGGGAAGACCTCTTGCCCCAGCATTTT

V: TRBV15
size: many
D: TRBD1
J: TRBJ1-5
CDR3: CATPPGQGDQPQHF
DNA: TGTGCCACCCCCCCGGGACAGGGCGATCAGCCCCAGCATTTT

V: TRBV7-6
size: -
D: -
J: TRBJ2-7
CDR3: CASGPDNYEQYF
DNA: TGTGCCAGCGGGCCAGACAACTACGAGCAGTACTTC

V: TRBV19
size: -
D: TRBD2
J: TRBJ2-2
CDR3: CASRLLAGAAGELFF
DNA: TGTGCCAGTAGACTACTAGCGGGAGCGGCTGGGGAGCTGTTTTTT

V: TRBV5-1
size: few
D: TRBD1
J: TRBJ1-3
CDR3: CASSPAGTGTTGNTIYF
DNA: TGCGCCAGCAGCCCCGCCGGGACAGGGACGACTGGAAACACCATATATTTT

V: TRBV28
size: few
D: TRBD2
J: TRBJ2-3
CDR3: CASSFVSGRALADTQYF
DNA: TGTGCCAGCAGTTTCGTTAGCGGGAGGGCCCTAGCAGATACGCAGTATTTT

V: TRBV19
size: few
D: -
J: TRBJ2-3
CDR3: CASTRDSTDTQYF
DNA: TGTGCCAGTACCAGGGACTCCACAGATACGCAGTATTTT

V: TRBV11-2
size: few
D: -
J: TRBJ1-5
CDR3: CASSLDGYSQPQHF
DNA: TGTGCCAGCAGCTTAGACGGTTACAGTCAGCCCCAGCATTTT

V: TRBV19
size: few
D: TRBD1
J: TRBJ2-5
CDR3: CASSIDDRGSETQYF
DNA: TGTGCCAGTAGTATAGACGACAGGGGTTCAGAGACCCAGTACTTC

V: TRBV7-6
size: -
D: -
J: TRBJ2-1
CDR3: CASSFQGVGNEQFF
DNA: TGTGCCAGCAGCTTCCAGGGTGTGGGCAATGAGCAGTTCTTC

V: TRBV18
size: -
D: -
J: TRBJ1-2
CDR3: CASSPGQNYGYTF
DNA: TGTGCCAGCTCACCCGGACAGAACTATGGCTACACCTTC

V: TRBV2
size: -
D: -
J: TRBJ1-1
CDR3: CASRGSQGASPNTEAFF
DNA: TGTGCCAGCAGAGGATCACAGGGCGCTTCTCCTAACACTGAAGCTTTCTTT

V: TRBV30
size: -
D: -
J: TRBJ2-3
CDR3: CAWSVRSNSDTQYF
DNA: TGTGCCTGGAGTGTACGATCGAACTCGGATACGCAGTATTTT

V: TRBV9
size: few
D: -
J: TRBJ2-2
CDR3: CASSPTFRTGELFF
DNA: TGTGCCAGCAGCCCGACATTTCGCACCGGGGAGCTGTTTTTT

V: TRBV18
size: few
D: -
J: TRBJ2-6
CDR3: CASSPTAGGANVLTF
DNA: TGTGCCAGCTCACCGACAGCTGGCGGGGCCAACGTCCTGACTTTC

V: TRBV28
size: few
D: TRBD1
J: TRBJ1-1
CDR3: CASSLTGQGNTEAFF
DNA: TGTGCCAGCAGTTTAACGGGACAGGGGAACACTGAAGCTTTCTTT

V: TRBV29-1
size: -
D: TRBD1
J: TRBJ1-2
CDR3: CSVEEWTGGYGYTF
DNA: TGCAGCGTTGAAGAGTGGACAGGCGGGTATGGCTACACCTTC

V: TRBV7-8
size: -
D: TRBD2
J: TRBJ2-2
CDR3: CASSPSGGNTGELFF
DNA: TGTGCCAGCAGCCCCAGCGGGGGGAACACCGGGGAGCTGTTTTTT

V: TRBV21-1
size: -
D: -
J: TRBJ2-3
CDR3: CACRRDSGTDTQYF
DNA: TGTGCCTGCCGCCGGGACAGTGGCACAGATACGCAGTATTTT

V: TRBV10-3
size: many
D: TRBD2
J: TRBJ2-7
CDR3: CAISSSLASGSDEQYF
DNA: TGTGCCATCAGTTCCTCCCTTGCTAGCGGGAGTGACGAGCAGTACTTC

V: TRBV29-1
size: many
D: TRBD1
J: TRBJ1-4
CDR3: CSVGRGPNEKLFF
DNA: TGCAGCGTTGGTAGGGGGCCGAATGAAAAACTGTTTTTT

V: TRBV28
size: many
D: -
J: TRBJ1-5
CDR3: CASSLRQGGTRNQPQHF
DNA: TGTGCCAGCAGTTTGCGCCAGGGAGGGACGCGCAATCAGCCCCAGCATTTT

V: TRBV7-2
size: few
D: -
J: TRBJ1-2
CDR3: CASSSQRGVGYTF
DNA: TGTGCCAGCAGCTCCCAGCGGGGTGTTGGCTACACCTTC

V: TRBV10-3
size: -
D: -
J: TRBJ2-5
CDR3: CAAGADQETQYF
DNA: TGTGCCGCAGGGGCAGACCAAGAGACCCAGTACTTC

V: TRBV7-9
size: few
D: -
J: TRBJ2-3
CDR3: CASSLAGVRDTQYF
DNA: TGTGCCAGCAGCTTAGCAGGGGTCCGGGATACGCAGTATTTT

V: TRBV5-8
size: many
D: TRBD1
J: TRBJ2-1
CDR3: CASSSGQGKSNEQFF
DNA: TGTGCCAGCAGCTCCGGACAGGGTAAAAGCAATGAGCAGTTCTTC

V: TRBV23-1
size: many
D: TRBD1
J: TRBJ1-2
CDR3: CASSPGQDVYGYTF
DNA: TGCGCCAGCAGTCCTGGACAGGACGTCTATGGCTACACCTTC

V: TRBV18
size: few
D: -
J: TRBJ2-7
CDR3: CASSPPGLRPSYEQYF
DNA: TGTGCCAGCTCACCACCGGGGCTTAGGCCCAGCTACGAGCAGTACTTC

V: TRBV9
size: few
D: -
J: TRBJ1-2
CDR3: CASSPSQANYGYTF
DNA: TGTGCCAGCAGCCCGTCTCAGGCTAACTATGGCTACACCTTC

V: TRBV6-5
size: -
D: TRBD1
J: TRBJ1-5
CDR3: CASSHRTGRGQPQHF
DNA: TGTGCCAGCAGTCATCGGACAGGGCGAGGGCAGCCCCAGCATTTT

V: TRBV10-3
size: many
D: TRBD1
J: TRBJ2-1
CDR3: CAISAGTEVDEQFF
DNA: TGTGCCATCAGTGCCGGGACAGAAGTCGATGAGCAGTTCTTC

V: TRBV19
size: many
D: TRBD1
J: TRBJ2-5
CDR3: CASSMDRGHQETQYF
DNA: TGTGCCAGTAGTATGGACAGGGGCCATCAAGAGACCCAGTACTTC